This is a list of T cell receptor beta chains from one sample in a study of blood T cell repertoires in COVID-19. Profiling relied on immunoSEQ multiplex PCR, and the TCRdb table lists in-frame clones only, not all of them. The table shows around 190,000 clones, with over 80% occurring only once. Sequenced: peripheral blood. These receptors came from a woman in her sixties with COVID-19, enrolled during active disease. Each CDR3 is given without its conserved first and last residue. Fields, in order: CDR3 length, V gene, J gene, CDR3 protein.

15,TRBV15,TRBJ2-3,ATSRELGGGAKDTQY
15,TRBV18,TRBJ2-7,ASSPLGTSGRGGEQY
13,TRBV18,TRBJ1-6,ASSPEGRGRPPLH
15,TRBV28,TRBJ2-3,ASSDRDRTSSTDTQY
12,TRBV27,TRBJ1-6,ASSLLGPGSPLH
13,TRBV4-2,TRBJ2-3,ASSATLISTDTQY
15,TRBV19,TRBJ2-2,ASSGLLKGARTGELF
16,TRBV11-3,TRBJ2-2,ASSLEGTTAGNTGELF
13,TRBV15,TRBJ1-1,ATSREPASNTEAF
13,TRBV18,TRBJ1-5,ASSPSTGRNQPQH
11,TRBV7-9,TRBJ1-1,ASSRQGGTEAF
13,TRBV5-6,TRBJ2-2,ASSLVRTDTGELF
17,TRBV3-1/TRBV3-2,TRBJ2-1,ASSQEGGLAGGIYNEQF
14,TRBV7-3,TRBJ2-3,ASTLGPVGGTDTQY
12,TRBV28,TRBJ2-1,ASSPATPRDEQF
13,TRBV11-2,TRBJ1-2,ASSLVGTYTYGYT
13,TRBV6-1,TRBJ1-2,ASSETVSRRLGYT
15,TRBV18,TRBJ2-1,ASSRRSGGGSYNEQF
12,TRBV28,TRBJ1-2,ASSVPGTAYGYT
12,TRBV18,TRBJ1-5,ASSPQGNYQPQH
13,TRBV14,TRBJ1-1,ASSRTGTGTTEAF
15,TRBV28,TRBJ2-2,ASSRLAGEVNTGELF
12,TRBV11-1,TRBJ1-5,ASSRGGSNQPQH
11,TRBV6-5,TRBJ2-1,ASRGEASDEQF
11,TRBV6-5,TRBJ2-7,ASSYGQSYEQY
9,TRBV29-1,TRBJ1-1,SVPPGTEAF
14,TRBV15,TRBJ1-2,ATSREGTGASYGYT
12,TRBV5-1,TRBJ2-7,ASSLTGPWDEQY
12,TRBV5-6,TRBJ1-5,ASSLFQVNQPQH
13,TRBV3-1/TRBV3-2,TRBJ2-4,ASSITRLAKNIQY
12,TRBV29-1,TRBJ1-3,SVSVAKFGNTIY
13,TRBV28,TRBJ1-1,ASSFNAGRPAEAF
9,TRBV29-1,TRBJ2-7,SVNRGVEQY
12,TRBV6-1,TRBJ1-2,ASSENDRYYGYT
13,TRBV7-9,TRBJ2-7,ASSLAGDRIYEQY
13,TRBV5-4,TRBJ1-1,ASSLASGRGTEAF
14,TRBV18,TRBJ2-3,ASSHGTSGGPDTQY
11,TRBV11-2,TRBJ2-7,ASSLAGVYEQY
10,TRBV9,TRBJ1-1,ASSPPGQGAF
13,TRBV28,TRBJ2-1,ASSLTSGSYNEQF
12,TRBV7-2,TRBJ2-1,ASSLGGSGNEQF
16,TRBV25-1,TRBJ2-2,ASSVPRTGYGRTGELF
13,TRBV20-1,TRBJ2-7,SASDPGLVSYEQY
14,TRBV7-9,TRBJ1-4,ASSVQGGSTNEKLF
11,TRBV5-6,TRBJ1-2,ASSLVQDYGYT
15,TRBV7-8,TRBJ1-2,ASSLTGSPFSDYGYT